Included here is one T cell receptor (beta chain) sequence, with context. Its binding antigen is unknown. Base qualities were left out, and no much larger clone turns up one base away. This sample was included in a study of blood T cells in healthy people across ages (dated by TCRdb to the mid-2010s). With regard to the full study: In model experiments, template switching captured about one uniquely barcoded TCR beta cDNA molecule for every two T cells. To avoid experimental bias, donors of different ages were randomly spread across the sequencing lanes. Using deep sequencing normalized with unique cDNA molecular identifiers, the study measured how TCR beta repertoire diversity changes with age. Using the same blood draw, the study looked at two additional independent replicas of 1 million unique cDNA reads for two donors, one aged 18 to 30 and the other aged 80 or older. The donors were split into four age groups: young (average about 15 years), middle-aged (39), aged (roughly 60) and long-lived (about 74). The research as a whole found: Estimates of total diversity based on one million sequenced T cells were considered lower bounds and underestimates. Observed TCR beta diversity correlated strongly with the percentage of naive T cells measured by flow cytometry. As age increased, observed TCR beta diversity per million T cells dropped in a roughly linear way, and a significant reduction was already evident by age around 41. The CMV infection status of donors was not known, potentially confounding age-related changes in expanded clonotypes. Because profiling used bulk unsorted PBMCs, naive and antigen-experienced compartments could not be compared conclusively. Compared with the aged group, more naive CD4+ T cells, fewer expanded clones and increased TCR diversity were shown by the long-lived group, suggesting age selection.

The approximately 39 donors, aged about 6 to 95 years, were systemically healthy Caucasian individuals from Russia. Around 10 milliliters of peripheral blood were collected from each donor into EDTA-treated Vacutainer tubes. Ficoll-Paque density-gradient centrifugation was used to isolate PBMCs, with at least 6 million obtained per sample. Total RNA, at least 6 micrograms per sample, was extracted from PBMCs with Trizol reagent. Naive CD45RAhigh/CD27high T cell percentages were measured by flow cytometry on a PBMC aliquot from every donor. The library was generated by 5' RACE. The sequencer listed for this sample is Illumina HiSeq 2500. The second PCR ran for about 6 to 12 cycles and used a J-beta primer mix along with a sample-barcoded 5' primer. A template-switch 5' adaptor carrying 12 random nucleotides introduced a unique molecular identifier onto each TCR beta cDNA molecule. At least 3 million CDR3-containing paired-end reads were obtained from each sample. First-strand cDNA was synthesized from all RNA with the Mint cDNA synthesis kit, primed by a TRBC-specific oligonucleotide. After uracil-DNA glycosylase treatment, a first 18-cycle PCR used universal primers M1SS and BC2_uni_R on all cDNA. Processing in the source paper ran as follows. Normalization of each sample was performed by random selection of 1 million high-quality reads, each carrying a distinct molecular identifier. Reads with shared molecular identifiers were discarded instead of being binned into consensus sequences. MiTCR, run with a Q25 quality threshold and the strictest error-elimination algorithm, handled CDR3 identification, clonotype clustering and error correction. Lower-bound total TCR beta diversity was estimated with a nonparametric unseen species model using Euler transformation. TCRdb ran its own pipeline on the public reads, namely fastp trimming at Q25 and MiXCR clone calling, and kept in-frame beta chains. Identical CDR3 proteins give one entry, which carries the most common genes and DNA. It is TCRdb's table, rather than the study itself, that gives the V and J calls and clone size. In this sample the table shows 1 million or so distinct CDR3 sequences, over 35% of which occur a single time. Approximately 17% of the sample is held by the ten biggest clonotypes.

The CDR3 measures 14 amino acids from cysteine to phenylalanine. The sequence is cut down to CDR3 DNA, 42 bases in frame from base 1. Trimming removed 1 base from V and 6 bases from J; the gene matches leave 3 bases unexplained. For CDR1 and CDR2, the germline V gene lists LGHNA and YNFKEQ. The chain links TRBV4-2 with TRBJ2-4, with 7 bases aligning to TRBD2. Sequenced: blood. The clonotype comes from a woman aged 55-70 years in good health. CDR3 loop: CASSQVGGGNIQYF. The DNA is TGTGCCAGCAGCCAAGTGGGGGGGGGAAACATTCAGTACTTC.